This T cell receptor beta chain was captured in a study of blood T cells in healthy people across ages. General study points: Getting older went along with TCR beta diversity per million T cells dropping roughly linearly.

A second PCR of 7 to 11 cycles used a sample-barcoded 5' primer and a J-beta primer mix. Paired-end reads containing CDR3 totaled no fewer than 2.5 million for each sample. TCRdb independently ran MiXCR on the 5' RACE reads; one entry per CDR3 protein. This table has 1.5 million to 1.9 million distinct CDR3 sequences, approximately 42% appearing once. The study recruited healthy Caucasian donors from Russia who were aged about 6 to 90. Total RNA was extracted at no less than 5 micrograms per sample. A word on this clonotype: Its antigen is not identified.

Germline V gives CDR1 SGHTA, CDR2 FQGNSA. CDR3 length equals 14 residues. V was pared by 7 bases and J by 1 base, with 12 bases between. The source is a woman younger than 30 in good health. The sequencing sample was made of blood. The V call is TRBV7-2, the J call TRBJ2-3; a weak D match, TRBD1 (6 bases). CDR3 DNA: TGTGCCAGCACTCCTAGACAGGGCACAGATACGCAGTATTTT. This codes for CASTPRQGTDTQYF.